A selection of T cell receptor beta chains follows, all from one sample in a study of blood T cells in healthy people across ages. TCRdb used MiXCR to reprocess the 5' RACE reads, holding one entry per CDR3 protein. The sample shows about 730,000 distinct CDR3 sequences, about 40% of them seen only once. Sample: blood. These receptors were collected from a woman aged 55-69 years in good health. CDR3s leave out the opening cysteine and the closing phenylalanine or tryptophan.

TRBV28	NA	ASSTGQPYNEQY
TRBV20-1	TRBJ2-7	SATDDSGGIYEQY
TRBV6-2/TRBV6-3	TRBJ2-4	ASVPTGAKNIQY
TRBV11-2	TRBJ2-7	ASRFSGSDNYEQY
TRBV9	TRBJ2-5	ASSVPGGEKETQY
TRBV15	TRBJ2-7	ATSRDSSYEQY
TRBV20-1	TRBJ2-1	GARVGTSGVNEQF
TRBV4-2	TRBJ2-6	ASSQVQGGDSGANVLT
TRBV7-9	TRBJ2-5	ASSLDRLAAETQY
TRBV2	TRBJ2-7	ASSELISPTYEQY
TRBV6-2/TRBV6-3	TRBJ2-7	ASRKLAGESEQY
TRBV6-2/TRBV6-3	TRBJ2-3	ASSYATSPRGDTQY
TRBV7-9	TRBJ1-4	ASSPGKGGNEKLF
TRBV29-1	TRBJ1-1	SVDGSLQGDTEAF
TRBV12-3/TRBV12-4	TRBJ2-7	ASSLALIAGVRGVVSYEQY
TRBV12-3/TRBV12-4	TRBJ1-2	ASSRSFDYGYT
TRBV19	TRBJ2-5	ASSAGGNSETQY
TRBV9	TRBJ2-1	ASSVEGRVGEQF
TRBV10-3	TRBJ2-5	AISRTRSQETQY
TRBV12-3/TRBV12-4	TRBJ1-3	ASSLPERNTIY
TRBV6-5	TRBJ2-1	ASSRTSGKRGQF
TRBV20-1	TRBJ2-1	SLLVWGNEQF
TRBV7-2	TRBJ1-6	ASSPRDTYSPLH
TRBV6-5	TRBJ2-7	ASSYGQAGAFDEQY
TRBV7-9	TRBJ1-2	ASSLDSRARGYT
TRBV5-1	TRBJ1-5	ASSLDPGEVQPQH
TRBV14	TRBJ2-3	ASSQEPSGGLLDTDTQY
TRBV7-9	TRBJ2-3	ASSLVRGHTDTQY
TRBV7-9	TRBJ1-2	ASSLQDYGYT
TRBV28	NA	ASSSPGTGFGSEQY
TRBV20-1	TRBJ1-2	SARQNLQGPYGYT
TRBV27	TRBJ2-7	ASSRTGLGYEQY
TRBV7-2	TRBJ1-5	ASRAEGGQPQH
TRBV7-8	TRBJ2-3	ASSPSLGTADTDTQY
TRBV9	TRBJ1-2	ASSVASETGWGYT
TRBV11-1	TRBJ2-3	ASSLDAHTDTQY
TRBV11-1	TRBJ2-5	ASSRSLAGQYREQY
TRBV7-9	TRBJ1-4	ASSSLGGVNEKLF
TRBV20-1	TRBJ1-2	SARGIQGKGPGGYT
TRBV7-2	TRBJ2-5	ASSPLGLPQETQY
TRBV5-1	TRBJ2-3	ASSLALAGGGTDTQY
TRBV10-3	TRBJ1-4	ASAEGTNEKLF